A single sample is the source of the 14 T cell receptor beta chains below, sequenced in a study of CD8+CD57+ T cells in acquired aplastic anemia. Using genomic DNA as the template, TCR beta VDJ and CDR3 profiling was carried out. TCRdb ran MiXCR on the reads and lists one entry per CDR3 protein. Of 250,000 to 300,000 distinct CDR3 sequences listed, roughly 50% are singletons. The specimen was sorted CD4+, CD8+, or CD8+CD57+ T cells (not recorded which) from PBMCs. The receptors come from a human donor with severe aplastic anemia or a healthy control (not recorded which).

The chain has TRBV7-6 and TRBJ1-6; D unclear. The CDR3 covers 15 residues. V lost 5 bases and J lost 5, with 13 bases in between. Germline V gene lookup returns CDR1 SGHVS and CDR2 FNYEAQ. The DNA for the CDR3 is TGTGCCAGCAGCCTCAGTAGCACAAATAATTCACCCCTCCACTTT. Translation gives CASSLSSTNNSPLHF.

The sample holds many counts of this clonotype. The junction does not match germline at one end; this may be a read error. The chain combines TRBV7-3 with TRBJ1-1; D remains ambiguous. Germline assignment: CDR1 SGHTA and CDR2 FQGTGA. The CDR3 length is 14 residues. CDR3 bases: TGTGCCAGCAGTCCCGGGTCGGCCAACACTGAAGCTCTCTTT. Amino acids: CASSPGSANTEALF.

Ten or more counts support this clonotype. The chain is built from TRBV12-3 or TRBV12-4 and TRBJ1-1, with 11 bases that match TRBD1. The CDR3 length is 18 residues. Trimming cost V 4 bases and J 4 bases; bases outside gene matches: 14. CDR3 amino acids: CASSSNYRDRGLGTEAFF. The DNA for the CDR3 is TGTGCCAGCAGTTCGAATTACCGGGACAGGGGGTTGGGCACTGAAGCTTTCTTT.

The CDR3 region has the DNA TGTGCCAGCAGCTTGGTAACAGGATTATCTAACTATGGCTACACCTTC. This gives the protein CASSLVTGLSNYGYTF. The rearrangement uses TRBV5-8 and TRBJ1-2, with D perhaps TRBD1 (5 bases). Germline V gene sequence: CDR1 SGHTS, CDR2 YDEGEE. Trimming removed 0 bases at V and 0 bases at J, with 12 bases between. The CDR3 runs to 16 residues.

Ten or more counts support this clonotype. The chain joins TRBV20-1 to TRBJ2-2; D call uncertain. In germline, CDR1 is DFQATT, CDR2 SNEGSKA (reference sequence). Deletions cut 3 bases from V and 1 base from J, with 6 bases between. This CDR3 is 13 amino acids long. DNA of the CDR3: TGCAGTGCTAGTTCGGGGAACACCGGGGAGCTGTTTTTT. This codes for CSASSGNTGELFF.

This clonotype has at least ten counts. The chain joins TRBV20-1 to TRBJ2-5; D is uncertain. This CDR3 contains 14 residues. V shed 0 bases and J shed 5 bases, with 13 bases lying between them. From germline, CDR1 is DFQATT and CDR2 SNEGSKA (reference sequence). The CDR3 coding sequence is TGCAGTGCTAGAGATCTGGTCGAGTGGGAGACCCAGTACTTC. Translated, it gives CSARDLVEWETQYF.

The CDR3 is CAISRASHYEQYF. The CDR3 DNA reads as TGTGCCATCAGTCGAGCTAGCCACTACGAGCAGTACTTC. V gene TRBV10-3 combines with J gene TRBJ2-7; perhaps TRBD2 as D (5 bases). CDR1 is ENHRY, CDR2 SYGVKD, per germline. V lost 5 bases to trimming and J lost 3 bases, with 11 bases between them. The CDR3 is 13 amino acids.

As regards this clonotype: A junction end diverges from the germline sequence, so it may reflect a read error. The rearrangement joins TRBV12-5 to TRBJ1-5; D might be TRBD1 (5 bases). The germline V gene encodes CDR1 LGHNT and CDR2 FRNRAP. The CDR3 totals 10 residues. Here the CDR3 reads CASSQGPQHF. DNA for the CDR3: TGCGCCAGCAGCCAGGGGCCCCAGCATTTT.

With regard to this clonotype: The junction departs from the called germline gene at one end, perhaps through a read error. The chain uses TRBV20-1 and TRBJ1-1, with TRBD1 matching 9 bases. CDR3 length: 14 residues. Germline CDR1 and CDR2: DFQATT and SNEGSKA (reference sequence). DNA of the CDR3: TGCAGTGCCAGGACCGGGACAGGGTACACTGGAGCTTTCTTT. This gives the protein CSARTGTGYTGAFF.

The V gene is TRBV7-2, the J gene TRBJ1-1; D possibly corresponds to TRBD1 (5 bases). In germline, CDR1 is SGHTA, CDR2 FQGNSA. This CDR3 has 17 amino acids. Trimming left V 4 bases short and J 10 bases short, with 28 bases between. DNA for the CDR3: TGTGCCAGCAGCTCCCAAGTTGGAGACAGAGTCCCGGGGGGAGCTTTCTTT. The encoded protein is CASSSQVGDRVPGGAFF.

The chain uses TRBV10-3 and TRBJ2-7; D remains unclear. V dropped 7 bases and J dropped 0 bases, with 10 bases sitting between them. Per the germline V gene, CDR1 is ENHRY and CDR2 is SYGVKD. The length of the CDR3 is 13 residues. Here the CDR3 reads CAIKQPTSYEQYF. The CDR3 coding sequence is TGTGCCATCAAACAACCGACCTCCTACGAGCAGTACTTC.

CDR3 amino acids: CASSIPTGARGYTF. CDR3 in DNA: TGTGCCAGTAGTATCCCCACGGGGGCTCGAGGCTACACCTTC. This rearrangement joins TRBV19 to TRBJ1-2; perhaps TRBD1 as D (6 bases). CDR1 and CDR2 from the germline V gene are LNHDA and SQIVND (reference sequence). This CDR3 contains 14 residues. Trimming pared 3 bases from V and 8 bases from J, leaving 16 bases between.

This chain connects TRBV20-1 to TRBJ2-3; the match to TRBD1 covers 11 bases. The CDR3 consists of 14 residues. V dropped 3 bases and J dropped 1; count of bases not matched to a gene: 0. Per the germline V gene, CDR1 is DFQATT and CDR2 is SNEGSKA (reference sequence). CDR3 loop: CSARDRGRTDTQYF. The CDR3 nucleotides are TGCAGTGCTAGGGACAGGGGGCGCACAGATACGCAGTATTTT.

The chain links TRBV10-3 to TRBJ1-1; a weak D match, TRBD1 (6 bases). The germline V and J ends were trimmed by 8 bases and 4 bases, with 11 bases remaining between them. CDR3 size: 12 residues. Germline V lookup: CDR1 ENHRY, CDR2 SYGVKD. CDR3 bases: TGTGCCATCCTAGGAGGGGGCACTGAAGCTTTCTTT. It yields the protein CAILGGGTEAFF.